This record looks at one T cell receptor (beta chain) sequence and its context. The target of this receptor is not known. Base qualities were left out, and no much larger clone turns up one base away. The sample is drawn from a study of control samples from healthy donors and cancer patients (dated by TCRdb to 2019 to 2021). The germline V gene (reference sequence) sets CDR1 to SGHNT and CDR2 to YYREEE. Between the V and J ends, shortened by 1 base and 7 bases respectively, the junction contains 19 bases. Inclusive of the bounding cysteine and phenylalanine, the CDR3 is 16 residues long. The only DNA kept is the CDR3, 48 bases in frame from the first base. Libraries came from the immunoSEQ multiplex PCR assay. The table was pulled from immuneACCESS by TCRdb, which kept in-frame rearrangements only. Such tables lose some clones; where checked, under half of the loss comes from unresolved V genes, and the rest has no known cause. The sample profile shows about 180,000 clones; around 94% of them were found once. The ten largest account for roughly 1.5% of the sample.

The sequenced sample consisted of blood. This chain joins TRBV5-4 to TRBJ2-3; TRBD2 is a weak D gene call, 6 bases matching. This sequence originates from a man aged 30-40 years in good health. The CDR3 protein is CASSLTTLLGDYTQYF. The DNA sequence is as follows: TGTGCCAGCAGCTTGACTACCCTGCTGGGGGACTATACGCAGTATTTT.